The clone carrying this TCR beta chain was found a few times. This record comes from a study of cytomegalovirus exposure and HLA in healthy donors. With V trimmed by 4 bases and J by 3 bases, 9 bases remained unmatched. CDR1 is MNHEY and CDR2 is SVGAGI in the germline V gene. The CDR3 spans 15 residues. Sequencing was performed with immunoSEQ multiplex PCR; in TCRdb, only in-frame clones are kept and a portion is missing. The table has about 140,000 clones, roughly nine tenths seen once. V is TRBV6-5 and J is TRBJ2-7; 7 nucleotides agree with TRBD2. Sequencing was done on a sample of PBMCs. The receptor's source is a man between 18 and 29 years old in good health and CMV-seronegative. The CDR3 coding sequence is TGTGCCAGCAGTTCCCGTGCGGGAGAGGGCTACGAGCAGTACTTC. It specifies CASSSRAGEGYEQYF.